A single sample gave rise to the 31 T cell receptor beta chains below, sequenced in a study of T cell changes during pregnancy in multiple sclerosis. TCRdb keeps only in-frame clones here, not all; method: immunoSEQ multiplex PCR. The sample yields 35,000 to 45,000 clones, 80% to 90% seen once. Sequencing used CD4+ T cells from peripheral blood mononuclear cells, obtained before pregnancy. These receptors were taken from a female donor with multiple sclerosis, enrolled in a pregnancy study.

The V and J genes are TRBV10-3 and TRBJ1-5; weak D call: TRBD1 (6 bases). The CDR3 is 18 residues long. Germline lookup yields CDR1 ENHRY and CDR2 SYGVKD. V gave up 0 bases and J gave up 0 bases, with 15 bases separating them. The CDR3 DNA reads TGTGCCATCAGTGAGTCGCCAACGGACAGTGATAGCAATCAGCCCCAGCATTTT. As protein: CAISESPTDSDSNQPQHF.

The J gene is TRBJ1-1, the V gene TRBV28; weak D call: TRBD1 (6 bases). Germline lookup yields CDR1 MDHEN and CDR2 SYDVKM. Trimming pared 6 bases from V and 7 bases from J, leaving 18 bases between. The CDR3 has 14 residues. The CDR3 sequence is CASRLDRLYVEAFF. The DNA of the CDR3 is TGTGCCAGCAGACTGGACAGATTATATGTTGAAGCTTTCTTT.

Here the CDR3 reads CASSLAPGQGSYEQYF. CDR3 in DNA: TGTGCCAGCAGCTTAGCCCCGGGACAGGGTAGTTACGAGCAGTACTTC. V gene TRBV7-2 combines with J gene TRBJ2-7; 9 bases are a match to TRBD1. This CDR3 is built from 16 residues. CDR1 is SGHTA, CDR2 FQGNSA, per germline. V shed 0 bases, J shed 4 bases, and the junction held 7 bases outside the gene matches.

The chain employs TRBV4-1 and TRBJ1-4, with TRBD1 as a possible D gene (6 bases). This CDR3 has 17 residues. V lost 1 base and J 0 bases, leaving 12 bases between the germline ends. Germline values: CDR1 MGHRA, CDR2 YSYEKL. This CDR3 is CASSQGRTVTTNEKLFF. As DNA, the CDR3 is TGCGCCAGCAGCCAAGGCAGGACAGTAACAACTAATGAAAAACTGTTTTTT.

This rearrangement joins TRBV9 to TRBJ2-5; weak D call: TRBD2 (5 bases). V lost 0 bases to trimming and J lost 5 bases, with 14 bases between them. Germline V gene sequence: CDR1 SGDLS, CDR2 YYNGEE. The CDR3 extends over 15 amino acids. CDR3 nucleotides: TGTGCCAGCAGCGTAGTTGGGTCCCCGGGGGAGACCCAGTACTTC. This translates into CASSVVGSPGETQYF.

The genes are TRBV7-9 and TRBJ1-1; perhaps TRBD1 as D (5 bases). Germline assignment: CDR1 SEHNR and CDR2 FQNEAQ (reference sequence). The V end was cut by 1 base, the J end by 9 bases, with 12 bases between. CDR3 length equals 13 residues. The CDR3: CASSLGEGQKAFF. Written as DNA, the CDR3 is TGTGCCAGCAGCTTAGGGGAGGGGCAGAAAGCTTTCTTT.

The chain employs TRBV7-3 and TRBJ2-3; 10 nucleotides align to TRBD1. The CDR3 covers 14 residues. The V segment lost 8 bases and the J segment 6 bases; nucleotides outside the gene matches: 8. In germline, CDR1 is SGHTA, CDR2 FQGTGA. CDR3 nucleotides: TGTGCCAGCGCTGGTGGGACAGGGGAGGATACGCAGTATTTT. As protein: CASAGGTGEDTQYF.

V is TRBV7-9 and J is TRBJ1-1; no definite D call. The CDR3 has 15 amino acids. Germline CDR1 SEHNR, CDR2 FQNEAQ (reference sequence). Between the trimmed V and J ends, which lost 5 bases and 3 bases, there was a span of 16 bases. In DNA form, the CDR3 reads TGTGCCAGCAGCCGTGGGTCCCCTGAGGACACTGAAGCTTTCTTT. Amino acids: CASSRGSPEDTEAFF.

The chain couples TRBV11-3 to TRBJ2-3; a possible D gene is TRBD1 (6 bases). Trimming left V 3 bases short and J 6 bases short, with 10 bases between. CDR3 size: 13 residues. The germline V gene encodes CDR1 SGHNT and CDR2 YENEEA. For the CDR3, the DNA is TGTGCCAGCAGCTTCACAGGGTTCGATACGCAGTATTTT. The encoded protein is CASSFTGFDTQYF.

This clone rates as medium-sized (0.01 to 0.1%). This specimen includes other DNA sequences encoding the same CDR3. The rearrangement joins TRBV2 to TRBJ1-1; D is perhaps TRBD1 (5 bases). V was pared by 7 bases and J by 2 bases, with 11 bases between. The CDR3 length is 13 residues. In germline, CDR1 is SNHLY, CDR2 FYNNEI. CDR3 DNA sequence: TGTGCCAGCAAATTAGACAGCAACACTGAAGCTTTCTTT. Residues: CASKLDSNTEAFF.

Worth noting for this clone: The germline gene is not matched at one end of the junction; a read error may be the cause. The chain recombines TRBV5-1 with TRBJ1-2; 11 positions match TRBD1. Germline CDR1 and CDR2: SGHRS and YFSETQ. The CDR3 covers 15 residues. CDR3 coding DNA: TGCGCCAGCAGCTTGTCCGGACAGGGGGCAAGTGGCTACGCCTTC. Translating gives CASSLSGQGASGYAF.

Only a few counts were recorded for this clone. The chain joins TRBV6-5 to TRBJ2-7; maybe TRBD2 (5 bases). Germline V gives CDR1 MNHEY, CDR2 SVGAGI. V lost 0 bases, J lost 3 bases, and 12 bases lay in between. This CDR3 region has 15 residues. DNA of the CDR3: TGTGCCAGCAGTTACTCGACCCGAGGGAGCTACGAGCAGTACTTC. Its protein is CASSYSTRGSYEQYF.

The chain is built from TRBV5-1 and TRBJ1-1; TRBD1 matches 7 bases. V shed 5 bases and J 11 bases; nucleotides not matched to a gene: 9. Germline CDR1 and CDR2: SGHRS and YFSETQ. The CDR3 covers 12 residues. The DNA for the CDR3 is TGCGCCAGCAGTCGGACAGGCCTCGAGGCTTTCTTT. It translates to CASSRTGLEAFF. Full variable domain (missing parts from reference TRBV5-1 and TRBJ1-1): KAGVTQTPRYLIKTRGQQVTLSCSPISGHRSVSWYQQTPGQGLQFLFEYFSETQRNKGNFPGRFSGRQFSNSRSEMNVSTLELGDSALYLCASSRTGLEAFFGQGTRLTVV.

The V call is TRBV11-2, the J call TRBJ2-6; 8 bases are a match to TRBD1. Germline V lookup: CDR1 SGHAT, CDR2 FQNNGV. This CDR3 comprises 18 residues. Losses at the gene ends were 5 bases for V and 0 bases for J; bases not matched to a gene: 9. Here the CDR3 DNA reads TGTGCCAGCAGCCTAAGGACAGGGTTAATCTCTGGGGCCAACGTCCTGACTTTC. Encoded protein: CASSLRTGLISGANVLTF.

The chain uses TRBV29-1 and TRBJ2-3, with TRBD1 identical over 8 bases. This CDR3 spans 13 amino acids. Trimming cost V 8 bases and J 2 bases; bases outside gene matches: 6. CDR1 is SQVTM and CDR2 is ANQGSEA in the germline V gene. The CDR3 nucleotides are TGCAGCTCCCGGACAGGGACCACAGATACGCAGTATTTT. Its protein is CSSRTGTTDTQYF.

The genes are TRBV7-9 and TRBJ1-2; D uncertain. Trimming pared 1 base from V and 4 bases from J, leaving 10 bases between. The CDR3 sequence is 14 residues long. Germline V gives CDR1 SEHNR, CDR2 FQNEAQ (reference sequence). The CDR3 DNA reads as TGTGCCAGCAGCTTAGGTGGGCAGACCTATGGCTACACCTTC. As protein: CASSLGGQTYGYTF.

J is TRBJ2-5 and V is TRBV2, with D perhaps TRBD2 (6 bases). Germline values: CDR1 SNHLY, CDR2 FYNNEI. This CDR3 is built from 15 residues. Between the trimmed V and J ends, which lost 7 bases and 2 bases, there was a span of 17 bases. The CDR3 here is CASTLRGLQQETQYF. The CDR3 DNA follows: TGTGCCAGCACCCTACGGGGGTTACAACAAGAGACCCAGTACTTC.

The chain links TRBV4-1 to TRBJ2-2; 9 bases line up with TRBD1. CDR3 length: 15 amino acids. Trimming took 2 bases from V and 5 from J; bases not matched to a gene: 3. CDR1 MGHRA and CDR2 YSYEKL come from the germline V gene. The CDR3 spells CASSQLTGGTGELFF. The CDR3, as DNA: TGCGCCAGCAGCCAACTGACAGGGGGGACCGGGGAGCTGTTTTTT.

This clone was seen a handful of times. The V gene is TRBV7-3, the J gene TRBJ1-6, with D uncertain. Trimming cost V 0 bases and J 7 bases, with 7 bases left between them. Germline V gene lookup returns CDR1 SGHTA and CDR2 FQGTGA. The CDR3 covers 14 residues. The CDR3 sequence: CASSLTSGNSPLHF. The CDR3 nucleotides are TGTGCCAGCAGCTTAACGTCCGGGAATTCACCCCTCCACTTT.

This chain links TRBV29-1 with TRBJ2-3; TRBD1 matches 7 bases. This CDR3 is built from 11 residues. The J segment lost 6 bases and the V segment lost 8 bases, leaving 5 bases of the junction unmatched. From germline, CDR1 is SQVTM and CDR2 ANQGSEA. CDR3 loop: CSHKQGDTQYF. CDR3 bases: TGCAGCCATAAACAGGGGGATACGCAGTATTTT.

The chain is built from TRBV5-1 and TRBJ1-1; 9 positions agree with TRBD1. The germline gives CDR1 SGHRS, CDR2 YFSETQ. The CDR3 has 15 residues. V was pared by 1 base and J by 1 base, with 2 bases of the junction left unmatched. CDR3 in amino acids: CASSLTTGGNTEAFF. The CDR3 coding sequence is TGCGCCAGCAGCTTGACGACAGGGGGGAACACTGAAGCTTTCTTT.

CDR3 in DNA: TGTGCCAGCAGCGTAGGTGGCGGGGGGGTGAATGAGCAGTTCTTC. It encodes CASSVGGGGVNEQFF. The chain joins TRBV9 to TRBJ2-1; TRBD2 matches 9 bases. The CDR3 contains 15 residues. CDR1 and CDR2 from the germline V gene are SGDLS and YYNGEE. The junction had 5 bases not matched to a gene; V was cut back by 0 bases and J by 7 bases. The entire variable domain, with the rest obtained from reference TRBV9 and TRBJ2-1, is as follows: DSGVTQTPKHLITATGQRVTLRCSPRSGDLSVYWYQQSLDQGLQFLIQYYNGEERAKGNILERFSAQQFPDLHSELNLSSLELGDSALYFCASSVGGGGVNEQFFGPGTRLTVL.

This clone was counted once. The chain employs TRBV5-1 and TRBJ2-7, with D perhaps TRBD1 (6 bases). Between the trimmed V and J ends, which lost 3 bases and 4 bases, there was a span of 11 bases. Germline CDR1 SGHRS, CDR2 YFSETQ. This CDR3 is built from 13 residues. The CDR3 DNA sequence: TGCGCCAGCAGCTCCGGACAGCGTTACGAGCAGTACTTC. This codes for CASSSGQRYEQYF.

The genes are TRBV28 and TRBJ1-4; TRBD1 matches at 8 bases. The V gene's germline CDR1 is MDHEN and CDR2 SYDVKM. The V segment lost 2 bases and the J segment 9 bases; nucleotides outside the gene matches: 8. This CDR3 has 15 residues. CDR3 loop: CASSLPGTGGKKLFF. The CDR3 region has the DNA TGTGCCAGCAGTTTACCCGGGACAGGAGGGAAAAAACTGTTTTTT.

The rearrangement links TRBV9 to TRBJ1-1, with 7 bases aligning to TRBD1. Germline CDR1 is SGDLS and CDR2 is YYNGEE. The CDR3 extends over 13 amino acids. V lost 0 bases and J lost 11; bases outside the gene matches: 7. The CDR3 region has the DNA TGTGCCAGCAGCGTAGGAAGGACAGGCTCGGCTTTCTTT. Protein: CASSVGRTGSAFF.

This chain connects TRBV19 to TRBJ2-4; D is perhaps TRBD2 (6 bases). With 5 bases removed from V and 9 bases from J, the gap between germline ends came to 17 bases. Germline V gene lookup returns CDR1 LNHDA and CDR2 SQIVND (reference sequence). The CDR3 sequence is 14 residues long. CDR3 coding DNA: TGTGCCAGTAGTCCCCAGGCCTACGGGGGCATTCAGTACTTC. Its protein is CASSPQAYGGIQYF.

Worth noting for this clone: One junction end disagrees with the germline gene, perhaps due to a read error. The V and J genes are TRBV4-2 and TRBJ2-1; the match to TRBD1 covers 8 bases. There are 17 residues in the CDR3. Germline V gene lookup returns CDR1 LGHNA and CDR2 YNFKEQ. The CDR3 coding sequence is TGTGCCAGCAGCCAACCTACCTTGCGACAGGGGTACAATGGGCAGTTCTTC. Protein sequence: CASSQPTLRQGYNGQFF.

This clone has only a few counts. This chain connects TRBV2 to TRBJ2-6; 10 bases match TRBD1. V dropped 8 bases and J dropped 4; count of bases not matched to a gene: 5. Germline V gene lookup returns CDR1 SNHLY and CDR2 FYNNEI. The length of the CDR3 is 15 residues. CDR3 bases: TGTGCCAGCGGGACAGGGGTGCGGGGGGCCAACGTCCTGACTTTC. This encodes CASGTGVRGANVLTF.

The V call is TRBV9, the J call TRBJ1-2; D is possibly TRBD1 (6 bases). In germline, CDR1 is SGDLS, CDR2 YYNGEE. V lost 0 bases and J lost 3, with 12 bases in between. The CDR3 has 15 residues. As DNA, the CDR3 is TGTGCCAGCAGCGTAGGGGGGCGGCATCACTATGGCTACACCTTC. Translated, it gives CASSVGGRHHYGYTF.

J is TRBJ2-2 and V is TRBV7-9, with 11 bases lining up with TRBD2. V lost 4 bases, J lost 3 bases, and 4 bases stayed unmatched. CDR3 length equals 16 residues. The germline V gene encodes CDR1 SEHNR and CDR2 FQNEAQ (reference sequence). CDR3 DNA: TGTGCCAGCAGCTCCGGACTAGCGGGCGACACCGGGGAGCTGTTTTTT. Translated: CASSSGLAGDTGELFF.

The chain has TRBV11-2 and TRBJ2-7, with 7 bases matching TRBD1. This CDR3 spans 14 amino acids. Germline trimming cut 3 bases from V and 7 bases from J; bases unmatched to any gene: 9. Per germline, CDR1 SGHAT and CDR2 FQNNGV. CDR3 nucleotide sequence: TGTGCCAGCAGCTTGAGGACAGGTTGGGGGGAGCAGTACTTC. Translation: CASSLRTGWGEQYF.